Here is one TCR beta chain with its context. Its antigen is as yet unknown. The CDR3 consists of 15 residues. Trimming cost V 4 bases and J 4 bases; bases outside gene matches: 10. CDR1 and CDR2 from the germline V gene are SGHDT and YYEEEE. Between the mid-2010s and the late 2010s, patients underwent resection in Japan or China. This sample is drawn from a study of immune evolution from preneoplasia to lung adenocarcinoma. Study results and caveats: Normal lung had the highest top T cell clone frequencies. Later-stage lesions seemingly showed higher T cell density and diversity than normal lung.

Clones were sequenced by immunoSEQ multiplex PCR, and TCRdb holds only the in-frame ones, with some missing. The sample holds approximately 1,200 clones; over 70% are singletons and the top ten take around 27%. This clonotype was obtained from a person in their 60s with lung adenocarcinoma. Sequencing was carried out using FFPE adjacent normal lung tissue. The V and J genes are TRBV5-6 and TRBJ2-5; TRBD1 aligns across 7 bases. The CDR3: CASSLRLGGRETQYF. In DNA form, the CDR3 reads TGTGCCAGCAGCCTTAGGTTAGGGGGCCGAGAGACCCAGTACTTC.